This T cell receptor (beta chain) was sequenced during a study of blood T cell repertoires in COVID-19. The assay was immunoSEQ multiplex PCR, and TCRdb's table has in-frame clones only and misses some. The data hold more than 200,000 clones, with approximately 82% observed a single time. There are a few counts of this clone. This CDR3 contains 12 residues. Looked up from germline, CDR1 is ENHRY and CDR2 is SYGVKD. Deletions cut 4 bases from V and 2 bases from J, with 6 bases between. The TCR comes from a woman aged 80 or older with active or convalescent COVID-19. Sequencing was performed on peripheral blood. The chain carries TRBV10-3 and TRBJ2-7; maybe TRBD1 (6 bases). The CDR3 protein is CAISGQAYEQYF. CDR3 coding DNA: TGTGCCATCAGTGGACAGGCCTACGAGCAGTACTTC.